This T cell receptor (beta chain) was sequenced in a study of blood T cell repertoires in COVID-19. Overall study context: Material from acute and convalescent COVID-19 was sourced from the United States, Italy and Spain.

The data were produced by immunoSEQ multiplex PCR, yet TCRdb's version contains in-frame clones alone and is incomplete. This sample carries fewer than 250,000 clones, around 80% of them seen once, and the ten largest clones take 20%. This receptor was taken from a human donor in a cohort sampled during active COVID-19. Sequencing was performed on peripheral blood.

The CDR3 is CASKPTGIEEQYF. As DNA, the CDR3 is TGTGCCAGCAAACCGACAGGGATTGAAGAGCAGTACTTC. The chain links TRBV28 to TRBJ2-7; 7 nucleotides line up with TRBD1. The germline gives CDR1 MDHEN, CDR2 SYDVKM. CDR3 length: 13 amino acids. Germline trimming cut 7 bases from V and 7 bases from J; bases unmatched to any gene: 10.